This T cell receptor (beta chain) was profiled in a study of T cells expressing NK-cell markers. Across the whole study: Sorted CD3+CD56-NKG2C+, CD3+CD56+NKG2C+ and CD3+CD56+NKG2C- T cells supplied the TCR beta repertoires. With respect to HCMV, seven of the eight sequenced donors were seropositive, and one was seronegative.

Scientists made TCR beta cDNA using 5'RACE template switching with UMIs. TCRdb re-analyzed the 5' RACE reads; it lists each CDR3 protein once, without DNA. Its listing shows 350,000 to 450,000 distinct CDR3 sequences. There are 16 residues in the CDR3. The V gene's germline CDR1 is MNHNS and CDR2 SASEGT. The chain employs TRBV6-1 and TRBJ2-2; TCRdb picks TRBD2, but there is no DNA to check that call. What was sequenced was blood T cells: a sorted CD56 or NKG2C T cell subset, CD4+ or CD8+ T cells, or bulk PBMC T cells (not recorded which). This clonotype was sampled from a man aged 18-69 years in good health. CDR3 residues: CASRGTSVIRAGELFF.